Listed here is a single TCR beta chain. The antigen is not known. This sample is drawn from a study of T cell responses to AZD1222 COVID-19 vaccine. Repertoires were generated with immunoSEQ multiplex PCR, while TCRdb's copy carries only in-frame clones and drops some. The sample records approximately 120,000 clones, about 85% being singletons. Study conclusions and caveats: Samples come after the peak T cell response, not at day 14. At baseline, just a handful of AZD1222 recipients tested seropositive.

V lost 5 bases to trimming and J lost 1 base; unmatched junction nucleotides: 8. Germline CDR1 MNHEY, CDR2 SVGEGT. The CDR3 consists of 15 residues. Here the sequenced sample was peripheral blood, taken on day 0 of AZD1222 vaccination. This sequence originates from an adult in good health. This sequence joins TRBV6-2 or TRBV6-3 and TRBJ2-7, with TRBD1 identical over 7 bases. This CDR3 reads CASSNKDRTSYEQYF. In nucleotides, the CDR3 is TGTGCCAGCAGTAACAAGGACAGGACTTCCTACGAGCAGTACTTC.